These T cell receptor beta chains were read from a single sample in a study of blood T cell repertoires in COVID-19. Clones were read by immunoSEQ multiplex PCR, and TCRdb kept only the in-frame ones, dropping some. Of a few hundred thousand clones in the sample, roughly 90% were seen once. Sequencing was done on a sample of peripheral blood. Source of these receptors: a man aged 60 to 69 who had recovered from COVID-19. CDR3s include the opening cysteine and the closing phenylalanine or tryptophan. Each record gives: J gene, D gene, clone size, V gene, CDR3 protein, CDR3 DNA. D genes are given only for firm matches. Rows give clone size only sometimes, using once, few, many, or a class for an expanded clone.

TRBJ2-2 | TRBD2 | NA | TRBV6-2/TRBV6-3 | CASSYSTSGGPNTGELFF | TGTGCCAGCAGTTACTCGACTAGCGGGGGCCCTAACACCGGGGAGCTGTTTTTT
TRBJ2-5 | TRBD2 | NA | TRBV29-1 | CSVDRGLQETQYF | TGCAGCGTTGATAGGGGACTACAAGAGACCCAGTACTTC
TRBJ2-3 | NA | once | TRBV24-1 | CATSDGGTLSLTDTQYF | TGTGCCACCAGTGATGGAGGGACTCTTTCCCTCACAGATACGCAGTATTTT
TRBJ2-7 | TRBD2 | NA | TRBV29-1 | CSVDGERGAFGEQYF | TGCAGCGTTGATGGGGAGCGGGGGGCCTTTGGCGAGCAGTACTTC
TRBJ2-7 | TRBD1 | NA | TRBV7-2 | CASSPTGYSYEQYF | TGTGCCAGCAGCCCGACAGGGTACTCCTACGAGCAGTACTTC
TRBJ1-6 | NA | NA | TRBV5-5 | CASDPLARANSPLHF | TGTGCCAGCGATCCCCTTGCCAGGGCGAATTCACCCCTCCACTTT
TRBJ1-1 | NA | once | TRBV5-1 | CASMEGGNTEAFF | TGCGCCAGCATGGAAGGGGGGAACACTGAAGCTTTCTTT
TRBJ2-1 | NA | NA | TRBV6-6 | CASRGTGTGKGEQFF | TGTGCCAGCAGGGGCACCGGGACTGGCAAGGGAGAGCAGTTCTTC
TRBJ2-7 | NA | NA | TRBV5-4 | CASSPKAGSYEQYF | TGTGCCAGCAGCCCAAAGGCGGGATCCTACGAGCAGTACTTC
TRBJ1-5 | NA | NA | TRBV5-1 | CASSLDGRERQPQHF | TGCGCCAGCAGCTTGGATGGTAGGGAGAGGCAGCCCCAGCATTTT
TRBJ2-7 | TRBD1 | few | TRBV7-6 | CASSGPGQGPNEQYF | TGTGCCAGCAGCGGGCCGGGACAGGGCCCTAACGAGCAGTACTTC
TRBJ2-1 | TRBD1 | once | TRBV19 | CASSATGGGEQFF | TGTGCCAGTAGTGCAACAGGGGGCGGTGAGCAGTTCTTC
TRBJ2-7 | TRBD1 | once | TRBV6-5 | CASSPRDSGWPEQYF | TGTGCCAGCAGTCCACGGGACAGTGGTTGGCCGGAGCAGTACTTC
TRBJ1-3 | NA | NA | TRBV19 | CASIEESSGNTIYF | TGTGCCAGTATCGAGGAGAGCTCTGGAAACACCATATATTTT
TRBJ2-7 | NA | once | TRBV19 | CASHPGSNSYEQYF | TGTGCCAGCCATCCCGGGAGCAACTCCTACGAGCAGTACTTC
TRBJ2-1 | NA | NA | TRBV6-5 | CASRGVTNEQFF | TGTGCCAGCAGAGGAGTTACCAATGAGCAGTTCTTC
TRBJ2-7 | TRBD2 | NA | TRBV15 | CATSIAELAGVYEQYF | TGTGCCACCAGCATAGCGGAACTAGCGGGGGTCTACGAGCAGTACTTC
TRBJ1-4 | TRBD1 | once | TRBV2 | CASRKVGQGLPTNEKLFF | TGTGCCAGCAGGAAGGTGGGACAGGGGCTCCCAACTAATGAAAAACTGTTTTTT
TRBJ1-6 | NA | NA | TRBV5-1 | CASSLEAGTYNSPLHF | TGCGCCAGCAGCTTGGAGGCGGGAACCTATAATTCACCCCTCCACTTT
TRBJ2-5 | TRBD2 | NA | TRBV11-2 | CASRQGLAGGQETQYF | TGTGCCAGCAGGCAGGGGCTAGCGGGGGGCCAAGAGACCCAGTACTTC
TRBJ2-3 | TRBD2 | NA | TRBV7-2 | CASRFSGAPDTQYF | TGTGCCAGCAGATTTAGCGGGGCCCCAGATACGCAGTATTTT
TRBJ2-1 | TRBD2 | NA | TRBV7-2 | CASSPSQTTLAGGPLRFF | TGTGCCAGCAGCCCGAGCCAGACAACCCTAGCGGGGGGGCCGTTACGGTTCTTC
TRBJ1-1 | NA | NA | TRBV7-9 | CASSLGDRPAFF | TGTGCCAGCAGCTTGGGCGATAGGCCGGCTTTCTTT
TRBJ2-5 | NA | NA | TRBV5-1 | CASSPIGAEETQYF | TGCGCCAGCAGCCCCATTGGGGCGGAGGAGACCCAGTACTTC
TRBJ2-1 | NA | NA | TRBV5-1 | CASSMPTNEQFF | TGCGCCAGCAGCATGCCTACCAATGAGCAGTTCTTC
TRBJ1-1 | NA | NA | TRBV6-6 | CASSYSKGGGTEAFF | TGTGCCAGCAGTTACTCGAAGGGAGGGGGCACTGAAGCTTTCTTT
TRBJ1-5 | TRBD1 | once | TRBV7-8 | CASSSLRGLGNQPQHF | TGTGCCAGCAGCTCCCTCAGGGGGCTAGGCAATCAGCCCCAGCATTTT
TRBJ2-3 | NA | NA | TRBV5-8 | CASSLGSGGLSTDTQYF | TGTGCCAGCAGCCTCGGGAGCGGAGGGCTAAGCACAGATACGCAGTATTTT
TRBJ1-2 | NA | NA | TRBV10-2 | CASSGTADYGYTF | TGCGCCAGCAGTGGAACAGCGGACTATGGCTACACCTTC
TRBJ1-2 | TRBD1 | NA | TRBV18 | CASSPGTGTNYGYTF | TGTGCCAGCTCACCTGGGACAGGGACAAACTATGGCTACACCTTC
TRBJ2-1 | NA | NA | TRBV7-6 | CASSLERLSYNEQFF | TGTGCCAGCAGCTTAGAGCGTCTCTCCTACAATGAGCAGTTCTTC
TRBJ1-2 | NA | NA | TRBV7-9 | CASSRPRGGADYGYTF | TGTGCCAGCAGCCGGCCTAGGGGCGGAGCTGACTATGGCTACACCTTC